This T cell receptor (beta chain) was sequenced for a study of blood T cells in healthy people across ages. Study outcomes and limitations: More naive CD4+ cells and higher diversity were found in long-lived than in aged donors.

This clonotype was seen more than once but under ten times. The antigen is unknown. Together with a sample-barcoded 5' primer, a J-beta primer mix was included in a second PCR lasting about 6 to 11 cycles. The template-switch adaptor was a 5' adaptor with 12 random nucleotides. It tagged each cDNA molecule. MiXCR, run by TCRdb on the 5' RACE reads, gives a single entry per CDR3 protein. The sample has about 1.8 million distinct CDR3 sequences; roughly 49% are singletons. The V segment lost 4 bases and the J segment 4 bases; nucleotides outside the gene matches: 5. This CDR3 contains 14 residues. Per the germline V gene, CDR1 is SGHRS and CDR2 is YFSETQ. Caucasian individuals from Russia who were healthy and aged about 6 to 95 acted as donors.

Sequenced material: blood. The source is a woman in her thirties or forties in good health. The V gene is TRBV5-1, the J gene TRBJ1-2, with 9 bases aligning to TRBD1. The CDR3 here is CASSTGQGLYGYTF. CDR3 in DNA: TGCGCCAGCAGCACCGGACAGGGGCTCTATGGCTACACCTTC.